This T cell receptor (beta chain) was sequenced in a study of siplizumab effects on memory and regulatory T cells. Study results and caveats: A small minority of alloreactive clones were mapped to unstimulated subsets. With siplizumab, mappable alloreactive CD4+ clones averaged about 70% Treg-derived, versus more than 25% in controls. Proof of suppressive function in proliferating Tregs from siplizumab cultures was not established. Unstimulated naive T cells seemed to show more diversity than memory cells did, and they also seemed to be among the major contributors to the alloresponse.

Germline V gene data show CDR1 as MNHEY and CDR2 as SMNVEV (reference sequence). CDR3 size: 15 residues. Trimming stripped 5 bases from V and 7 bases from J, with 15 bases between. To note about this clone: Its antigen is unknown.

The method was immunoSEQ multiplex PCR; TCRdb's version includes in-frame clones alone and lacks a portion of them. The table lists tens of thousands of clones, about 94% of them singletons. The genes are TRBV27 and TRBJ1-6; D not resolved. The receptor was derived from a human donor in good health. Sequencing was performed on non-Treg CD4+ T cells sorted from blood. The chain's CDR3 is CASSPQHQTNSPLHF. The CDR3 DNA is TGTGCCAGCAGTCCACAACACCAAACAAATTCACCCCTCCACTTT.